This TCR beta chain was retrieved from a study of identical twins. Findings and limits, study-wide: Invariant cells of the MAIT and iNKT types might have partly distorted the zero-insertion analyses. It was out-of-frame TCR alpha sharing in monozygotic twins that models underestimated. Whereas memory repertoires showed no such difference, abundant cord blood beta clonotypes carried fewer insertions.

The cDNA had a unique molecular identifier and a template-switch universal primer site. TCRdb independently ran MiXCR on the 5' RACE reads; one entry per CDR3 protein. In the table there are roughly 690,000 distinct CDR3 sequences, roughly 6% of which are singletons. V was clipped by 1 base and J by 10 bases, with 17 bases between them. The CDR3 contains 14 residues. Germline V CDR1 and CDR2: DFQATT, SNEGSKA (reference sequence). This clonotype was recorded at least ten times. The antigen is unknown. The chain is built from TRBV20-1 and TRBJ2-1, with TRBD1 as a possible D gene (6 bases). The TCR was taken from a man aged 18-30 years in good health. Input material: naive T cells sorted from blood. CDR3 protein: CSARAAGVRGEQFF. In nucleotides, the CDR3 is TGCAGTGCTAGAGCCGCAGGGGTGAGGGGCGAGCAGTTCTTC.